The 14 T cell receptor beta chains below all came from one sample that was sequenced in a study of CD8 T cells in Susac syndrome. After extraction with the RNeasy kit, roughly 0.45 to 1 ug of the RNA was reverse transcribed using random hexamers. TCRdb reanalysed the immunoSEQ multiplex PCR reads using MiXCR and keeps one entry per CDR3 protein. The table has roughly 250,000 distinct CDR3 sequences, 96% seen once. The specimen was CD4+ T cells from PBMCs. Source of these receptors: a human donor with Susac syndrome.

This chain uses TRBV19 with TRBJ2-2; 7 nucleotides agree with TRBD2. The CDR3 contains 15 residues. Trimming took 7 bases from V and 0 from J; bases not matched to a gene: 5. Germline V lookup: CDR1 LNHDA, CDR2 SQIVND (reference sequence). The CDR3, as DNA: TGTGCCAGTACCCTACTAGCGCCGAACACCGGGGAGCTGTTTTTT. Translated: CASTLLAPNTGELFF.

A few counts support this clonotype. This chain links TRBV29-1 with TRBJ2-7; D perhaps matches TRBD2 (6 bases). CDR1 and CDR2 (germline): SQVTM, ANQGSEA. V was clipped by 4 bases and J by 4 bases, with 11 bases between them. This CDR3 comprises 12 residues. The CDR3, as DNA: TGCAGCGTTGCGGGGGTCGGGTACGAGCAGTACTTC. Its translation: CSVAGVGYEQYF.

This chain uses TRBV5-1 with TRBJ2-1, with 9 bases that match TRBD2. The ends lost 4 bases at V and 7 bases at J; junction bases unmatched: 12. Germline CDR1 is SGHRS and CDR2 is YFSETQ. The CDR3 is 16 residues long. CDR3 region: CASSLLVAGEGNEQFF. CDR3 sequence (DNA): TGCGCCAGCAGCCTCCTAGTAGCGGGAGAAGGTAATGAGCAGTTCTTC.

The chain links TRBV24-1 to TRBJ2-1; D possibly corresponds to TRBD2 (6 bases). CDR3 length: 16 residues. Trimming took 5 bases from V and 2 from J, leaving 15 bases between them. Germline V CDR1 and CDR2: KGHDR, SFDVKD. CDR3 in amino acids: CATSVAGTPPYNEQFF. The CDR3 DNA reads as TGTGCCACCAGTGTGGCCGGGACTCCCCCCTACAATGAGCAGTTCTTC.

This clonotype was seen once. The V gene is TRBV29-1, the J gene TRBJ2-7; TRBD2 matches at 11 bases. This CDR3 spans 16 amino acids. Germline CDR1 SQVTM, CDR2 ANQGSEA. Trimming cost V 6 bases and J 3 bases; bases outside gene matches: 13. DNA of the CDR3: TGCAGCGTCCGAAGAGCGGCTAGCGGGAGGAGCTACGAGCAGTACTTC. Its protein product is CSVRRAASGRSYEQYF.

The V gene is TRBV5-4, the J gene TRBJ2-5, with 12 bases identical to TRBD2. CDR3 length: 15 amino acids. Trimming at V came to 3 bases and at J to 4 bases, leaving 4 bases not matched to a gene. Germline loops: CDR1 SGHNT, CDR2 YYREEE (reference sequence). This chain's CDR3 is CASSSGLAGSETQYF. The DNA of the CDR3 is TGTGCCAGCAGCTCGGGACTAGCGGGTTCAGAGACCCAGTACTTC.

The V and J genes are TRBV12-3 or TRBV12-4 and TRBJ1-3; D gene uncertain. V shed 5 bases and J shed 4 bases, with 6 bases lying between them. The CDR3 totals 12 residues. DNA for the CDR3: TGTGCCAGCAGTCTCGAAGGAAACACCATATATTTT. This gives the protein CASSLEGNTIYF.

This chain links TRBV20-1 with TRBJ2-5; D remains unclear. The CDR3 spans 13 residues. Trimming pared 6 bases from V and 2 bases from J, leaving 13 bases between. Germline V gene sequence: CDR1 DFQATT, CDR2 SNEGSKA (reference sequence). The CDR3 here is CSAPRHTQETQYF. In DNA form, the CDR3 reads TGCAGTGCCCCCCGCCACACTCAAGAGACCCAGTACTTC.

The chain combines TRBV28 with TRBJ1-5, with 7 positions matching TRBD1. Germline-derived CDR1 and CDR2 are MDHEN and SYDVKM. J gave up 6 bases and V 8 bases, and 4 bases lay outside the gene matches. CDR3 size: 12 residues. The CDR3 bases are TGTGCCAGCGAACAGGGGACTCAGCCCCAGCATTTT. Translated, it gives CASEQGTQPQHF.

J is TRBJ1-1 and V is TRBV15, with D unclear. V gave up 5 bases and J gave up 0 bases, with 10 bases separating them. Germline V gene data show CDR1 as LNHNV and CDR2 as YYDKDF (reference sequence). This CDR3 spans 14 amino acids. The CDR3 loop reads CATSGRLVNTEAFF. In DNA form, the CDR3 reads TGTGCCACCAGCGGACGCCTGGTGAACACTGAAGCTTTCTTT.

The CDR3 reads CASSQPGGNQPQHF. The CDR3 nucleotides are TGCGCCAGCAGTCAACCCGGTGGCAATCAGCCCCAGCATTTT. This rearrangement joins TRBV23-1 to TRBJ1-5; no clear D gene. TRBV23-1 is recorded as an ORF, its role being uncertain. CDR3 length: 14 residues. With 2 bases removed from V and 2 bases from J, the gap between germline ends came to 7 bases.

CDR3 protein: CATSIQGLNIQYF. CDR3 bases: TGTGCCACTTCCATACAGGGGCTGAACATTCAGTACTTC. J is TRBJ2-4 and V is TRBV15; 7 bases are a match to TRBD1. CDR3 length: 13 residues. The V gene's germline CDR1 is LNHNV and CDR2 YYDKDF (reference sequence). V was clipped by 9 bases and J by 7 bases; unmatched bases: 9. Based on the CDR3 plus reference TRBV15 and TRBJ2-4, the full variable domain is DAMVIQNPRYQVTQFGKPVTLSCSQTLNHNVMYWYQQKSSQAPKLLFHYYDKDFNNEADTPDNFQSRRPNTSFCFLDIRSPGLGDTAMYLCATSIQGLNIQYFGAGTRLSVL.

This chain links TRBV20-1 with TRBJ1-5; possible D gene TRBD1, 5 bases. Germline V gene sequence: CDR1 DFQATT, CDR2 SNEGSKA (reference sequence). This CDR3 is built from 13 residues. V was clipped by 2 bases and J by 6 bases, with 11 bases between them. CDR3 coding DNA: TGCAGTGCTAGATTCGGGGGGGGTCAGCCCCAGCATTTT. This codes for CSARFGGGQPQHF.

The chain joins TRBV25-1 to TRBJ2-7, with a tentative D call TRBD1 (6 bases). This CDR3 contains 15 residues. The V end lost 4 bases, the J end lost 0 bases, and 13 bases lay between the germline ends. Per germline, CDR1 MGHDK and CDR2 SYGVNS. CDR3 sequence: CASSVKTGPSYEQYF. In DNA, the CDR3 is TGTGCCAGCAGTGTCAAGACAGGACCCTCCTACGAGCAGTACTTC.